This T cell receptor (beta chain) was sequenced during a study of blood T cell repertoires in COVID-19. Study context: The origin of the acute and convalescent COVID-19 samples was the United States, Italy and Spain. PBMCs, B-cell-depleted T cells, or T cells provided the cDNA or gDNA that made up the material.

To note about this clone: This sample also contains other DNA sequences that code for the same CDR3.

In the study's own analysis: Reference gene primer amplification gave estimated nucleated cell counts. Data came from immunoSEQ multiplex PCR; TCRdb stores just in-frame clones and leaves some out. From that table come the V and J calls and clone size; the DNA was used to work out D and trimming. The sample yields under 150,000 clones, 87% seen once. V lost 2 bases, J lost 2 bases, and 6 bases lay in between. The CDR3 sequence is 13 residues long. Sequenced input: peripheral blood. The genes are TRBV12-3 or TRBV12-4 and TRBJ1-1; D not certain. The TCR comes from a middle-aged man with active COVID-19. Here the CDR3 reads CASSLQVNTEAFF. For the CDR3, the DNA is TGTGCCAGCAGTTTACAGGTAAACACTGAAGCTTTCTTT.